This T cell receptor (beta chain) was obtained from a study of blood T cell repertoires in COVID-19 (TCRdb year 2020). For context, the study as a whole: Collaborator samples came from the United States, Italy and Spain and covered acute and convalescent phases of COVID-19. Subjects who had been exposed to COVID-19, were actively infected with it, or had recovered from it provided the deeply sampled blood TCRbeta repertoires that made up the dataset. The material from the prospective study consisted of cDNA or gDNA derived from T cells, B-cell-depleted T cells, or PBMCs. Where available, HLA class I and class II types were obtained from metadata supplied by the sample provider rather than from assay-based typing. The repertoires were released in a freely available public database meant as a resource for research on the immune response to SARS-CoV-2. A de-identified subject ID, COVID-19 status, age in years and sex were almost always included in the sample metadata. The samples were drawn from the first 160 participants of the ongoing ImmuneRACE study and from about 1,200 subjects provided by 6 global collaborators.

Regarding this clone: No antigen is known for it. No much larger clonotype is one base removed from it; base qualities were not supplied.

Whole blood was collected in K2EDTA tubes by collaborating institutions according to the institutions' own protocols. For TCRbeta analysis, collaborator samples were shipped as frozen whole blood, as isolated PBMCs, or as DNA extracted from either sample type. TCRbeta CDR3 regions were amplified from genomic DNA using the immunoSEQ Assay, a bias-controlled multiplex PCR. As for the authors' bioinformatics: Within the assay, amplification of reference gene primers was used to estimate how many nucleated cells each sample contained. To quantify the absolute abundance of each unique TCRbeta CDR3 rearrangement, sequence reads were collapsed and filtered. Productive Simpson clonality was computed per sample as the square root of Simpson's diversity index over productive rearrangements. TCRdb limited this immuneACCESS table to in-frame rearrangements with V and J called. A share of clones is missing; checked studies link under half to unresolved V genes, and the rest is unexplained. The DNA gave D and trimming, while V, J and clone size come from that table. Here the sample has a few hundred thousand clones; less than 85% occur a single time. The biggest ten clones account for about 3.6% of the sample.

The paper as a whole reports these results and caveats: How much clinical and demographic metadata was included differed by source and by participant, and the metadata was provided uncurated.

This TCR was recovered from a woman between 18 and 29 years old with acute or convalescent COVID-19. The sequencing input was peripheral blood.

The CDR3 region reads CASSPSGGKDTQYF. The DNA is as follows: TGTGCCAGCTCCCCGAGCGGAGGCAAGGATACGCAGTATTTT. The chain is assembled from TRBV18 and TRBJ2-3; TRBD2 is a weak D gene call, 5 bases matching. The germline V gene encodes CDR1 KGHSH and CDR2 LQKENI. Counted from cysteine to phenylalanine, this CDR3 has 14 amino acids. The sequence is cut down to CDR3 DNA, 42 bases in frame from base 1. V is reduced by 6 bases and J by 6 bases, leaving a spacing of 16 bases between them.